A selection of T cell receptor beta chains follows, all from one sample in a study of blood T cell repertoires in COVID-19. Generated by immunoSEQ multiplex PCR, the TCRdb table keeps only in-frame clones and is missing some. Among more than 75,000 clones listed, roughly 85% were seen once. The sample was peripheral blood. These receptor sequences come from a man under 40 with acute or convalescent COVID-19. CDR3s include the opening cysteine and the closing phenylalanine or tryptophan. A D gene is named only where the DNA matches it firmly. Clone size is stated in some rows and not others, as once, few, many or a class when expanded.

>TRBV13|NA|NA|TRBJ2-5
TGTGCCAGCAGCCTCCTAAGGGACACAACAAAAGAGACCCAGTACTTC
CASSLLRDTTKETQYF
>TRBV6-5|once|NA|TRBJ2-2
TGTGCCAGCAGTTACAGGGGATCCGGGGAGCTGTTTTTT
CASSYRGSGELFF
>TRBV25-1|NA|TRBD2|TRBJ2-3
TGTGCCAGCAGTGAAGGTGATCTAGCGGGAGGCCCAGATACGCAGTATTTT
CASSEGDLAGGPDTQYF
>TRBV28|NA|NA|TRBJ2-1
TGTGCCAGCATGCCTAGCGCGGGCTATGAGCAGTTCTTC
CASMPSAGYEQFF
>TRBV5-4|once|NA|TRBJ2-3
TGTGCCAGCAGGTTCCCAACAGGCGATACGCAGTATTTT
CASRFPTGDTQYF
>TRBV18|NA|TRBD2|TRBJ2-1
TGTGCCAGCTCACTACTAGCGGGAGGGCCGGGGCTCATCTTC
CASSLLAGGPGLIF
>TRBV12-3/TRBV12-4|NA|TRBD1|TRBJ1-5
TGTGCCAGCAGACCCCCACAGGGGAAGAAAGAGCATTTT
CASRPPQGKKEHF
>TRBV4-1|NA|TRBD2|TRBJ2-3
TGCGCCAGCAGCCAAGATCTGACTAGCGTGGGCACAGATACGCAGTATTTT
CASSQDLTSVGTDTQYF
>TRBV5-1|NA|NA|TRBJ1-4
TGCGCCAGCAGCTTCGGGGAGGGAAATGAAAAACTGTTTTTT
CASSFGEGNEKLFF
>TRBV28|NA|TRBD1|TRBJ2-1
TGTGCCAGCAGGCGACAGGGGGGCAATGAGCAGTTCTTC
CASRRQGGNEQFF
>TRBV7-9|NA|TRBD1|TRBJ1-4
TGTGCCAGCAATGCTATAGGACAGGGTGCTGAAAAACTGTTTTTT
CASNAIGQGAEKLFF
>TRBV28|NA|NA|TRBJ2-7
TGTGCCAGCAGTTTTAGGCGGGAGCAGTACTTC
CASSFRREQYF
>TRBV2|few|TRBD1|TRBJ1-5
TGTGCCAGCAGTTGGGACAGATCACAGCCCCAGCATTTT
CASSWDRSQPQHF
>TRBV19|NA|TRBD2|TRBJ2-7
TGTGCCAGTAGTACCTCTAGCGGGATGTTCTACGAGCAGTACTTC
CASSTSSGMFYEQYF
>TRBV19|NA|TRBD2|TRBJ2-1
TGTGCCAGTAGTACGACTAGCGGGAGGGCCAATGAGCAGTTCTTC
CASSTTSGRANEQFF
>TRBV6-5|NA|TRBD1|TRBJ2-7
TGTGCCAGCAGTTACCAACAGGGGAAGCAGTACTTC
CASSYQQGKQYF
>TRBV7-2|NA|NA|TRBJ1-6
TGTGCCAGCAGCTTAGAAAGGGGGTACGGTTCACCCCTCCACTTT
CASSLERGYGSPLHF
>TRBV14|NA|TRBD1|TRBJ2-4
TGTGCCAGCAGACGAGCAGGGGGCGCGGACATTCAGTACTTC
CASRRAGGADIQYF
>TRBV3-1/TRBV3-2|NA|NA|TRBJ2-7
TGTGCCAGCAGCCAAGAAGGCGTCCGAGGAGAGCAGTACTTC
CASSQEGVRGEQYF
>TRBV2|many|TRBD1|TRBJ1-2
TGTGCCAGTCGGGACAGGGGAGGGTATGGCTACACCTTC
CASRDRGGYGYTF
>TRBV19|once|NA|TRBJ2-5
TGTGCCAGTAGTAGGGCAGGGTCGGAGACCCAGTACTTC
CASSRAGSETQYF
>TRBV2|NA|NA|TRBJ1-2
TGTGCCAGCAGTGAGCTAGAGTCTGGGACAACCTATGGCTACACCTTC
CASSELESGTTYGYTF
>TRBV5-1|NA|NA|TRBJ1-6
TGCGCCAGCAGCTTGTGGGACACCTATTCACCCCTCCACTTT
CASSLWDTYSPLHF
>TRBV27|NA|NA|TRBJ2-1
TGTGCCAGCAGTTTAGATTACAGGAGCTCCTACAATGAGCAGTTCTTC
CASSLDYRSSYNEQFF
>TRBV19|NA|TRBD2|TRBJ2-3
TGTGCCAGTAGTATAGTAGCGGGGGCAGATACGCAGTATTTT
CASSIVAGADTQYF
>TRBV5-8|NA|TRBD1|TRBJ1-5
TGTGCCAGCAGCAGCCAAGACAGGGTTGCCAGCAATCAGCCCCAGCATTTT
CASSSQDRVASNQPQHF
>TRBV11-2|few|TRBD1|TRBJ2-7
TGTGCCAGCGCGACAACAGGGGGTCCCTACGAGCAGTACTTC
CASATTGGPYEQYF
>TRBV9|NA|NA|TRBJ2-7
TGTGCCAGCAGCGTAGCACACGGAGCCCACGAGCAGTACTTC
CASSVAHGAHEQYF
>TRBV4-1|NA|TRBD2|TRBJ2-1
TGCGCCAGCAGCCAAGGAGAGGGCGGGAGAGACTCCTACAATGAGCAGTTCTTC
CASSQGEGGRDSYNEQFF
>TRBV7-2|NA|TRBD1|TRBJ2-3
TGTGCCAGCAGCCCTAACAGGGGTACGCAGTATTTT
CASSPNRGTQYF
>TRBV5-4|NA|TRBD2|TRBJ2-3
TGTGCCAGCAGCTTTTCCGTAGCGGGACTAAGCACAGATACGCAGTATTTT
CASSFSVAGLSTDTQYF
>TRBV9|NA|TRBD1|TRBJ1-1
TGTGCCAGCAGCTTCGACAGGGGGACTGAAGCTTTCTTT
CASSFDRGTEAFF
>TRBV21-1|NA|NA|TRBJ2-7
TGTGCCAGCAGCAACGGGGTTAAGCTATACGAGCAGTACTTC
CASSNGVKLYEQYF
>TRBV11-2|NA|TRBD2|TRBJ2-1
TGTGCCAGCAGCTCGGGACTAGCGGGTGAGCAGTTCTTC
CASSSGLAGEQFF
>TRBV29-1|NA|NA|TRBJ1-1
TGCAGCGTTGAGGAGGGGGGGCGGCTGAACACTGAAGCTTTCTTT
CSVEEGGRLNTEAFF
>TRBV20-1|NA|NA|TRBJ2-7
TGCATGGGCGGGGACTCCTACGAGCAGTACTTC
CMGGDSYEQYF
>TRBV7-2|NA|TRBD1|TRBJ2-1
TGTGCCAGCGGACTGGACAGGTTTGCGGGGCAGTTCTTC
CASGLDRFAGQFF
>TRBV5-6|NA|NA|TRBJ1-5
TGTGCCAGCAGCTTGGCCGGGAGGGTAGGCCAGCCCCAGCATTTT
CASSLAGRVGQPQHF
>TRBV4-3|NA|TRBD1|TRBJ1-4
TGCGCCAGCAGCCACGGGACAGAAAATGAAAAACTGTTTTTT
CASSHGTENEKLFF